This entry lists 31 T cell receptor beta chains sequenced from one sample in a study of glioma-infiltrating T cells after dendritic cell vaccination. Here immunoSEQ multiplex PCR was the method, and the copy in TCRdb shows in-frame clones only, minus some. The data contain roughly 80,000 clones, approximately 90% of them singletons. The sample was blood, taken before dendritic cell vaccination. These receptors were obtained from a human donor with glioblastoma.

This chain links TRBV4-1 with TRBJ2-5, with D unclear. The germline CDR1 and CDR2 sequences are MGHRA and YSYEKL. Trimming cost V 1 base and J 5 bases, with 5 bases left between them. The CDR3 extends over 12 amino acids. The CDR3 region has the DNA TGCGCCAGCAGCCAAGTTCGGGAGACCCAGTACTTC. Its translation: CASSQVRETQYF.

This clone has a single count. This chain joins TRBV5-1 and TRBJ2-5; TRBD1 is a possible D gene (5 bases). The CDR3 runs to 16 residues. V lost 0 bases to trimming and J lost 5 bases, with 17 bases between them. Per the germline V gene, CDR1 is SGHRS and CDR2 is YFSETQ. CDR3 sequence (DNA): TGCGCCAGCAGCTTGGGAAAGTCAGGGCCGGCGGAGACCCAGTACTTC. It specifies CASSLGKSGPAETQYF.

The V and J genes are TRBV2 and TRBJ2-5; 9 bases are shared with TRBD2. The V gene's germline CDR1 is SNHLY and CDR2 FYNNEI. The CDR3 extends over 15 amino acids. After removal of 2 bases from V and 5 bases from J, the junction contained 6 bases not matched to a gene. This CDR3 reads CASSERGLAHETQYF. The CDR3 DNA reads TGTGCCAGCAGTGAACGCGGACTAGCGCATGAGACCCAGTACTTC.

The gene calls are TRBV7-6 and TRBJ2-3, with 12 positions matching TRBD2. This CDR3 spans 17 amino acids. CDR1 SGHVS and CDR2 FNYEAQ come from the germline V gene. V trimming: 5 bases; J trimming: 6 bases; junction bases outside the gene matches: 12. The CDR3 bases are TGTGCCAGCAGCCAAAGGGCTAGCGGGGGGGCGTGGGATACGCAGTATTTT. It specifies CASSQRASGGAWDTQYF.

The V call is TRBV6-1, the J call TRBJ2-7, with D perhaps TRBD1 (6 bases). There are 15 residues in the CDR3. V dropped 6 bases and J dropped 1 base, with 16 bases sitting between them. The V gene's germline CDR1 is MNHNS and CDR2 SASEGT. The CDR3 sequence is CASRKTGVGSYEQYF. The DNA for the CDR3 is TGTGCCAGCAGGAAGACAGGTGTCGGTTCCTACGAGCAGTACTTC.

CDR3 protein: CASSIAGTSVTGELFF. For the CDR3, the DNA is TGTGCCAGTAGTATAGCAGGGACTAGCGTTACCGGGGAGCTGTTTTTT. The chain is built from TRBV19 and TRBJ2-2; 10 bases are a match to TRBD2. The germline CDR1 and CDR2 sequences are LNHDA and SQIVND (reference sequence). CDR3 size: 16 residues. V was pared by 1 base and J by 5 bases, with 4 bases of the junction left unmatched.

The rearrangement links TRBV18 to TRBJ2-1; D might be TRBD2 (5 bases). The CDR3 runs to 16 residues. The germline V gene has CDR1 KGHSH and CDR2 LQKENI. Trimming stripped 1 base from V and 0 bases from J, with 10 bases between. The CDR3 spells CASSPQRRSSYNEQFF. The CDR3 nucleotides read TGTGCCAGCTCACCACAGAGGAGGTCCTCCTACAATGAGCAGTTCTTC. Supplemented by reference TRBV18 and TRBJ2-1, the full variable domain reads NAGVMQNPRHLVRRRGQEARLRCSPMKGHSHVYWYRQLPEEGLKFMVYLQKENIIDESGMPKERFSAEFPKEGPSILRIQQVVRGDSAAYFCASSPQRRSSYNEQFFGPGTRLTVL.

This rearrangement joins TRBV19 to TRBJ2-4; TRBD1 aligns across 8 bases. V lost 3 bases and J lost 7; bases outside the gene matches: 2. The CDR3 length is 13 residues. The germline CDR1 and CDR2 sequences are LNHDA and SQIVND (reference sequence). CDR3 bases: TGTGCCAGTAGTATGCAGGGGGCGAACATTCAGTACTTC. It encodes CASSMQGANIQYF.

The chain joins TRBV5-1 to TRBJ2-3; possibly TRBD1 for D (8 bases). CDR1 is SGHRS, CDR2 YFSETQ, per germline. V was shortened by 1 base and J by 4 bases, with 10 bases between the two germline ends. The CDR3 loop spans 14 amino acids. The CDR3: CASSLTGGADTQYF. The CDR3, as DNA: TGCGCCAGCAGCTTGACAGGGGGGGCAGATACGCAGTATTTT.

A single count supports this clone. The genes are TRBV21-1 and TRBJ2-7; no DNA check was done on the table's D call, TRBD2. TRBV21-1 is listed as a pseudogene. There are 14 residues in the CDR3. The CDR3 region has the DNA TGTGCCAGCAGCGCCTCGCAGCGGCCCTACGAGCAGTACTTC. Amino acids: CASSASQRPYEQYF.

The chain is built from TRBV19 and TRBJ2-3; TRBD2 agrees at 8 bases. Trimming took 6 bases from V and 2 from J; bases not matched to a gene: 4. The germline CDR1 and CDR2 sequences are LNHDA and SQIVND (reference sequence). The CDR3 loop spans 14 amino acids. CDR3 DNA sequence: TGTGCCAGTAGCCCAGCGGGGGCCACAGATACGCAGTATTTT. This encodes CASSPAGATDTQYF. Full variable domain (rest looked up from reference TRBV19 and TRBJ2-3): DGGITQSPKYLFRKEGQNVTLSCEQNLNHDAMYWYRQDPGQGLRLIYYSQIVNDFQKGDIAEGYSVSREKKESFPLTVTSAQKNPTAFYLCASSPAGATDTQYFGPGTRLTVL.

The chain is built from TRBV5-1 and TRBJ1-4, with 9 bases matching TRBD1. CDR1 and CDR2 from the germline V gene are SGHRS and YFSETQ. The CDR3 consists of 16 residues. The junction had 8 bases not matched to a gene; V was cut back by 4 bases and J by 4 bases. CDR3 protein: CASSPGDRASNEKLFF. CDR3 nucleotide sequence: TGCGCCAGCAGCCCAGGGGACAGGGCGAGTAATGAAAAACTGTTTTTT.

The chain uses TRBV2 and TRBJ2-6; 12 bases match TRBD1. CDR3 length: 19 residues. With 5 bases clipped from V and 4 bases from J, the junction kept 12 bases outside the gene matches. Germline CDR1 is SNHLY and CDR2 is FYNNEI. The CDR3 DNA is TGTGCCAGCAGTTGGACCGGGACAGGGGGCGCGGGGGGGGCCAACGTCCTGACTTTC. It specifies CASSWTGTGGAGGANVLTF.

The gene calls are TRBV11-2 and TRBJ2-1, with D tentatively TRBD2 (5 bases). The V gene's germline CDR1 is SGHAT and CDR2 FQNNGV. V lost 2 bases, J lost 6 bases, and 8 bases lay in between. The CDR3 runs to 13 residues. The CDR3 nucleotides read TGTGCCAGCAGCTTAAACCGGGGCAATGAGCAGTTCTTC. Encoded protein: CASSLNRGNEQFF.

Points on this clone: The junction departs from the called germline gene at one end, perhaps through a read error. The genes are TRBV4-1 and TRBJ1-2, with no clear D. This CDR3 has 15 residues. Germline V lookup: CDR1 MGHRA, CDR2 YSYEKL. The CDR3 here is CASSPRPGINSGYTF. CDR3 bases: TGCGCCAGCAGCCCCCGCCCGGGAATTAACTCTGGCTACACCTTC.

This chain links TRBV30 with TRBJ1-1; D ambiguous. Germline CDR1 is GTSNPN and CDR2 is SVGIG (reference sequence). V was trimmed by 3 bases and J by 6 bases, leaving 14 bases between them. This CDR3 is 13 amino acids long. The CDR3: CAWRLLQLSEAFF. As DNA, the CDR3 is TGTGCCTGGAGGCTCTTACAGCTTTCTGAAGCTTTCTTT.

About this clone: Other DNA sequences from this sample encode an identical CDR3 as well. For the CDR3, the DNA is TGTGCCAGCAGTTTAGGGGGGGGCGCCTACGAGCAGTACTTC. Amino acid sequence: CASSLGGGAYEQYF. V and J are TRBV7-3 and TRBJ2-7, with D tentatively TRBD2 (7 bases). V lost 6 bases, J lost 2 bases, and 14 bases lay in between. CDR3 length equals 14 residues. Germline loops: CDR1 SGHTA, CDR2 FQGTGA.

The chain uses TRBV5-4 and TRBJ2-2; 8 bases match TRBD1. Germline CDR1 and CDR2: SGHNT and YYREEE (reference sequence). The CDR3 extends over 16 amino acids. The V and J ends lost 2 bases and 3 bases, in that order; junction bases with no gene match: 6. The CDR3 DNA follows: TGTGCCAGCAGCTTACCAGGGGGCGCTGACACCGGGGAGCTGTTTTTT. Its translation is CASSLPGGADTGELFF.

The chain combines TRBV4-1 with TRBJ1-3, with 8 bases lining up with TRBD1. The CDR3 covers 18 residues. V was pared by 4 bases and J by 0 bases, with 11 bases of the junction left unmatched. The V gene's germline CDR1 is MGHRA and CDR2 YSYEKL. The chain's CDR3 is CASSLGTGAKLSGNTIYF. The CDR3 DNA is TGCGCCAGCAGCCTCGGGACAGGCGCCAAGCTCTCTGGAAACACCATATATTTT.

Of note for this clone: Other DNA sequences in this sample translate to the same CDR3. This rearrangement joins TRBV6-1 to TRBJ2-3; D uncertain. V lost 1 base, J lost 2 bases, and 13 bases lay in between. The CDR3 is 16 amino acids. CDR1 and CDR2 (germline): MNHNS, SASEGT. CDR3 sequence: CASSEDAPGVTDTQYF. DNA for the CDR3: TGTGCCAGCAGTGAAGACGCTCCCGGAGTCACAGATACGCAGTATTTT.

CDR3 nucleotide sequence: TGCAGCGTTGAACAGGGGGCGAAGGAGCAGTACTTC. Its translation is CSVEQGAKEQYF. The chain has TRBV29-1 and TRBJ2-7, with 8 bases matching TRBD1. CDR1 and CDR2 from the germline V gene are SQVTM and ANQGSEA. The CDR3 is 12 residues long. The J segment lost 7 bases and the V segment lost 2 bases, leaving 4 bases of the junction unmatched.

J is TRBJ2-7 and V is TRBV11-1; 10 nucleotides match TRBD2. CDR3 length: 15 amino acids. Germline loops: CDR1 SGHAT, CDR2 FQDESV (reference sequence). V shed 1 base and J 4 bases; nucleotides not matched to a gene: 4. Here the CDR3 DNA reads TGTGCCAGCAGCTTAGTCCCTAGCGGGAGATACGAGCAGTACTTC. Protein sequence: CASSLVPSGRYEQYF.

V usage is TRBV27 and J usage is TRBJ2-5; D is possibly TRBD2 (5 bases). V lost 2 bases and J 7 bases, leaving 14 bases between the germline ends. Germline V gives CDR1 MNHEY, CDR2 SMNVEV (reference sequence). CDR3 length: 14 amino acids. CDR3: CASSLGRDLGTQYF. The CDR3 nucleotides read TGTGCCAGCAGTTTAGGCCGGGATTTGGGGACCCAGTACTTC.

This clone came up once. J is TRBJ2-1 and V is TRBV18; 11 bases are shared with TRBD1. Trimming removed 3 bases from V and 9 bases from J; junction bases left unmatched: 7. Germline CDR1 KGHSH, CDR2 LQKENI. The CDR3 length is 15 residues. The CDR3 here is CASSPSGTGGAEQFF. The CDR3 DNA is TGTGCCAGCTCACCGTCCGGGACAGGGGGGGCTGAGCAGTTCTTC.

The chain recombines TRBV5-6 with TRBJ2-1; the match to TRBD1 covers 7 bases. CDR1 and CDR2 from the germline V gene are SGHDT and YYEEEE. The CDR3 spans 16 residues. V trimming: 4 bases; J trimming: 5 bases; junction bases outside the gene matches: 12. The CDR3 spells CASSLDKGAFHNEQFF. CDR3 sequence (DNA): TGTGCCAGCAGCCTGGACAAGGGGGCGTTCCACAATGAGCAGTTCTTC.

The rearrangement links TRBV7-3 to TRBJ1-2; 10 bases fit TRBD1. V was pared by 5 bases and J by 8 bases, with 17 bases of the junction left unmatched. The CDR3 covers 17 residues. Per the germline V gene, CDR1 is SGHTA and CDR2 is FQGTGA. DNA for the CDR3: TGTGCCAGCAGCCGCTTTGGGACAGGGGAGTTCCCTCAGGGCTACACCTTC. Translated: CASSRFGTGEFPQGYTF.

CDR3 DNA: TGTGCCAGCAGCTTAGGGACAGCTAACTATGGCTACACCTTC. Protein: CASSLGTANYGYTF. The chain carries TRBV7-9 and TRBJ1-2, with D possibly being TRBD1 (6 bases). Trimming removed 1 base at V and 0 bases at J, with 6 bases between. The CDR3 length is 14 residues. Germline CDR1 and CDR2: SEHNR and FQNEAQ (reference sequence).

V is TRBV11-1 and J is TRBJ2-1; 12 bases match TRBD2. This CDR3 is built from 17 residues. The V segment lost 4 bases and the J segment 6 bases; nucleotides outside the gene matches: 10. The V gene's germline CDR1 is SGHAT and CDR2 FQDESV (reference sequence). This chain's CDR3 is CASSSTQGLAGSNEQFF. The CDR3 region has the DNA TGTGCCAGCAGCTCTACCCAAGGACTAGCGGGGAGCAATGAGCAGTTCTTC.

The chain recombines TRBV27 with TRBJ2-4, with D uncertain. Trimming removed 7 bases at V and 0 bases at J, with 19 bases between. The CDR3 spans 17 residues. The germline V gene encodes CDR1 MNHEY and CDR2 SMNVEV (reference sequence). The CDR3 nucleotides are TGTGCCAGCAAAGCCCACGGTGGCAGACTAGCCAAAAACATTCAGTACTTC. Translation: CASKAHGGRLAKNIQYF.

V usage is TRBV5-5 and J usage is TRBJ2-7, with D possibly being TRBD1 (5 bases). Germline V lookup: CDR1 SGHKS, CDR2 YYEKEE (reference sequence). The CDR3 covers 14 residues. V lost 4 bases and J 2 bases, leaving 13 bases between the germline ends. CDR3 coding DNA: TGTGCCAGCAGCGCGCTGACAGCCCCCTACGAGCAGTACTTC. Translation gives CASSALTAPYEQYF.

The rearrangement links TRBV7-8 to TRBJ1-1, with a possible D match to TRBD1 (5 bases). V was shortened by 5 bases and J by 1 base, with 14 bases between the two germline ends. This CDR3 is built from 15 residues. Germline V gene sequence: CDR1 SGHVS, CDR2 FQNEAQ. CDR3 residues: CASSPRVAQNTEAFF. For the CDR3, the DNA is TGTGCCAGCAGCCCCAGGGTGGCGCAGAACACTGAAGCTTTCTTT.